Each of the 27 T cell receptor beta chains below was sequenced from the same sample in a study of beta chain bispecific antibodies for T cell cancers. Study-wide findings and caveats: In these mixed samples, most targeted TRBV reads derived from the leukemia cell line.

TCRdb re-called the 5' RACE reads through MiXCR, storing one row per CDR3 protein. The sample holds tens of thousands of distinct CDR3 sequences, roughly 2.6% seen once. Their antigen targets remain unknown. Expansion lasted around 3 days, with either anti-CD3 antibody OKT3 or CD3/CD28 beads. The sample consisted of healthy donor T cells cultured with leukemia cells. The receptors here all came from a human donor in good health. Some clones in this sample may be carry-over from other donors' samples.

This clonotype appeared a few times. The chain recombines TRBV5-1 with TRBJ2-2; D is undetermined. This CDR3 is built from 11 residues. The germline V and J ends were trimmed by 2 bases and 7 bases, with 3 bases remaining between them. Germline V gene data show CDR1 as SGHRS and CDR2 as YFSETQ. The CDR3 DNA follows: TGCGCCAGCAGCTTCGGCGGGGAGCTGTTTTTT. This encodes CASSFGGELFF.

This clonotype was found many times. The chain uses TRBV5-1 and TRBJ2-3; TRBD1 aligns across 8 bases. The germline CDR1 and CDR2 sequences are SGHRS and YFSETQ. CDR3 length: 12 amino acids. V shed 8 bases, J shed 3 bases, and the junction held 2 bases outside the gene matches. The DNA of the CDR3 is TGCGCCAGTGGACAGGGTACAGATACGCAGTATTTT. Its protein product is CASGQGTDTQYF.

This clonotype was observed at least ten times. CDR3 protein: CASNIGGGQETQYF. The CDR3 nucleotides are TGTGCCAGCAACATCGGCGGGGGACAAGAGACCCAGTACTTC. V usage is TRBV6-5 and J usage is TRBJ2-5; TRBD2 agrees at 7 bases. Germline CDR1 and CDR2: MNHEY and SVGAGI. The CDR3 runs 14 residues. V lost 7 bases to trimming and J lost 2 bases; unmatched junction nucleotides: 7.

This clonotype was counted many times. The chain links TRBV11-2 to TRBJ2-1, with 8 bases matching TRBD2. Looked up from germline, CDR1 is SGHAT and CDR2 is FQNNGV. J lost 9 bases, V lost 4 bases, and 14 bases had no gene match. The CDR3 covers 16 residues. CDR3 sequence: CASSWGGPGLAVEQFF. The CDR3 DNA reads TGTGCCAGCAGCTGGGGGGGCCCCGGACTAGCAGTTGAGCAGTTCTTC.

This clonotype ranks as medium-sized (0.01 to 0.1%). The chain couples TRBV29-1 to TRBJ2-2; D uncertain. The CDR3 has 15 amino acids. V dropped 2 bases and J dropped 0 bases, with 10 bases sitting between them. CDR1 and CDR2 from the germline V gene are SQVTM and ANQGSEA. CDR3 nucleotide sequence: TGCAGCGTTGAAAGGTCCACTCCGAACACCGGGGAGCTGTTTTTT. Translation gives CSVERSTPNTGELFF.

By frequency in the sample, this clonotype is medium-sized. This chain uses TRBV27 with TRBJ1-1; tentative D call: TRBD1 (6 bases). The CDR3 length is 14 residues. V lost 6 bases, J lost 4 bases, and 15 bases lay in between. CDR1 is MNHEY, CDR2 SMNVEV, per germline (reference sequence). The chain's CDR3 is CASSPGQLGTEAFF. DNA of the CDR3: TGTGCCAGCAGCCCAGGACAGCTCGGCACTGAAGCTTTCTTT.

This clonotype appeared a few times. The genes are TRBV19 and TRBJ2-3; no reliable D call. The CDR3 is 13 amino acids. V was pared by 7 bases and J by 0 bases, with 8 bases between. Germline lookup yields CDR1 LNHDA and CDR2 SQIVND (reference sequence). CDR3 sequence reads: CASTATSTDTQYF. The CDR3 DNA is TGTGCCAGTACAGCTACTAGCACAGATACGCAGTATTTT.

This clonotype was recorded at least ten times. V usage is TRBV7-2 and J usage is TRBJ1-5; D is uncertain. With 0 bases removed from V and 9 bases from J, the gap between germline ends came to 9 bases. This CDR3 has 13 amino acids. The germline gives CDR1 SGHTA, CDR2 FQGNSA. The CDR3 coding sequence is TGTGCCAGCAGCTTAGCTAAGCTGGCGCCCCAGCATTTT. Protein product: CASSLAKLAPQHF.

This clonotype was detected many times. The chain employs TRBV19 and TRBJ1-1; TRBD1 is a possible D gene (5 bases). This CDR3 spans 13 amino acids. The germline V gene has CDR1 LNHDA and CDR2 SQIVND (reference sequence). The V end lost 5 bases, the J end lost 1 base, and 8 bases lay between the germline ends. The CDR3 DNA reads TGTGCCAGTAGTTTGGACACGAACACTGAAGCTTTCTTT. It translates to CASSLDTNTEAFF.

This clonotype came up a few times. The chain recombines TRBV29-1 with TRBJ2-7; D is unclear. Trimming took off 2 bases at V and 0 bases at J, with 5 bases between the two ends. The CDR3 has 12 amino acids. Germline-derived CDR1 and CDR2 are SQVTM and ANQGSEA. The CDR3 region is CSVESGSYEQYF. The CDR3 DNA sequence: TGCAGCGTTGAATCGGGCTCCTACGAGCAGTACTTC.

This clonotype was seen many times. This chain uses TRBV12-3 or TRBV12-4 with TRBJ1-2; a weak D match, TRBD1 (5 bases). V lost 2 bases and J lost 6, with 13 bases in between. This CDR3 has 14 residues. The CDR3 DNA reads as TGTGCCAGCAGTTTAAACCAGGGAGGCGATGGCTACACCTTC. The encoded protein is CASSLNQGGDGYTF.

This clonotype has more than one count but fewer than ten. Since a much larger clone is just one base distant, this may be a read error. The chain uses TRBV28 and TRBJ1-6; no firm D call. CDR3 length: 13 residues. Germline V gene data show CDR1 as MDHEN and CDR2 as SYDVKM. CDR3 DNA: TGTGCCAGCAGTCCGGGCATGGTTCAGGCCCTCTACTTT. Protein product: CASSPGMVQALYF.

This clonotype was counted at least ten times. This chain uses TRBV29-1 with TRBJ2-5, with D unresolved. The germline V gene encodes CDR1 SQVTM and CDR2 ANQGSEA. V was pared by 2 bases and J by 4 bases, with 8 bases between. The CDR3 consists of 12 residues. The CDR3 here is CSVEFVGETQYF. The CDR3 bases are TGCAGCGTTGAATTTGTGGGAGAGACCCAGTACTTC.

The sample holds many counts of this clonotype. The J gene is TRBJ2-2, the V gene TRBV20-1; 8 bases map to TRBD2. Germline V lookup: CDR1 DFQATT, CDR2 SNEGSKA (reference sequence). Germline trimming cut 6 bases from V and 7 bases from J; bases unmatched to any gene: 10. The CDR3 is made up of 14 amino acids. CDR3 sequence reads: CSAHLGLGVGELFF. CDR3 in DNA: TGCAGTGCCCACTTGGGACTAGGGGTCGGGGAGCTGTTTTTT.

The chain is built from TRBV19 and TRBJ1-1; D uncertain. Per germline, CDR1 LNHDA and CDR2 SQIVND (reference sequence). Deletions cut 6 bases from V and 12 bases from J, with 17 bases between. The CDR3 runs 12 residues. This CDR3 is CASSLSGGISFF. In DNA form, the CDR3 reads TGTGCCAGTAGCCTATCGGGAGGGATATCTTTCTTT.

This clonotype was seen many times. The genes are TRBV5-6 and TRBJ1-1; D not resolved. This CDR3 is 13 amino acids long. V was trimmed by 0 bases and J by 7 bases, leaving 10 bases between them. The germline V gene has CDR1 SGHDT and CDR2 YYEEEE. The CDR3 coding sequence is TGTGCCAGCAGCTTGGGTGCAGGACGTGAAGCTTTCTTT. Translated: CASSLGAGREAFF.

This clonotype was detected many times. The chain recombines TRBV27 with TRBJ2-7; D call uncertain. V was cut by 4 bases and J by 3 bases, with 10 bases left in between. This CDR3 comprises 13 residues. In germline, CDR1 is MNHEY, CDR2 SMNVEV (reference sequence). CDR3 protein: CASSSLSNYEQYF. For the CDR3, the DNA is TGTGCCAGCAGTTCGCTGTCTAACTACGAGCAGTACTTC.

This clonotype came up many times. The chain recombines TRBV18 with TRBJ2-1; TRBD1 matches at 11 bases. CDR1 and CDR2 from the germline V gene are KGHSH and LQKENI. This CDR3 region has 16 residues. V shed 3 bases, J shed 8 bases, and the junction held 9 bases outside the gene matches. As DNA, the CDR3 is TGTGCCAGCTCACCCTACGGGACAGGGGGAATCGATGAGCAGTTCTTC. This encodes CASSPYGTGGIDEQFF.

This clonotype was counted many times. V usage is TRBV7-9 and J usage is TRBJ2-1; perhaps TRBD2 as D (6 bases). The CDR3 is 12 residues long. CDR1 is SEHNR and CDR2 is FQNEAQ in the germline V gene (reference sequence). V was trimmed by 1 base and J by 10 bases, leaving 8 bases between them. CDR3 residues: CASSLGREEQFF. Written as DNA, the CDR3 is TGTGCCAGCAGCTTAGGACGGGAGGAGCAGTTCTTC.

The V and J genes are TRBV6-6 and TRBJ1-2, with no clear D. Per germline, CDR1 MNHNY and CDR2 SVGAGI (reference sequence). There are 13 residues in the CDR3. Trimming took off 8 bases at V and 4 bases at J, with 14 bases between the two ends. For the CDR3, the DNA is TGTGCCAGCTCTGCGGGTGACCTCTATGGCTACACCTTC. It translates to CASSAGDLYGYTF.

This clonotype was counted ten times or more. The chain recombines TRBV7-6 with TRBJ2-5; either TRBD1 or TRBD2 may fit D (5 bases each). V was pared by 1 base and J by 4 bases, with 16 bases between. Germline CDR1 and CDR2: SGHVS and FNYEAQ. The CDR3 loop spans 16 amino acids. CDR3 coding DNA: TGTGCCAGCAGCTTAGTATTCGGGGCCTTGGGAGAGACCCAGTACTTC. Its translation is CASSLVFGALGETQYF.

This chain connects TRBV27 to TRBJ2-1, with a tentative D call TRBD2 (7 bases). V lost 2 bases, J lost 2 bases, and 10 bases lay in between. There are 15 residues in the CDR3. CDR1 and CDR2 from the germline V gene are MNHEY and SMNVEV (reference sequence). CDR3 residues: CASSLRGGPYNEQFF. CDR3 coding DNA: TGTGCCAGCAGTTTAAGGGGGGGCCCCTACAATGAGCAGTTCTTC.

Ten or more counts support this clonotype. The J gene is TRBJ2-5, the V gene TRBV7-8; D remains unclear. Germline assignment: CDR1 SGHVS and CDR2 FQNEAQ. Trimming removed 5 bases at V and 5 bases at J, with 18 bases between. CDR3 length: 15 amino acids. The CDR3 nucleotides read TGTGCCAGCAGCCTCCGGGTCGGCTTCGGGGAGACCCAGTACTTC. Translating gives CASSLRVGFGETQYF.

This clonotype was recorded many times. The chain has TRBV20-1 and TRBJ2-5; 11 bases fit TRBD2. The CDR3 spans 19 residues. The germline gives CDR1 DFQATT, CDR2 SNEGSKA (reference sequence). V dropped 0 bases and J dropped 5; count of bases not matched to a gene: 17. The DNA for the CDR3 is TGCAGTGCTAGAGAGTGGGCCCTAGCGGGGGGAGGGTTAGCGGAGACCCAGTACTTC. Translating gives CSAREWALAGGGLAETQYF.

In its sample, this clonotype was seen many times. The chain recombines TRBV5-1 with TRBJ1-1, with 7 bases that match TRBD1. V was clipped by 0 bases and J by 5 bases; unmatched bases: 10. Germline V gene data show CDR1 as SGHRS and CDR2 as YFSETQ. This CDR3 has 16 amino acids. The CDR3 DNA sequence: TGCGCCAGCAGCTTGGTCGGCGGGAGGGGGCATACTGAAGCTTTCTTT. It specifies CASSLVGGRGHTEAFF.

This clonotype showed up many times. The DNA of the CDR3 is TGTGCCAGCAGCCAGGACAGGGGCCTTAACTATGGCTACACCTTC. This codes for CASSQDRGLNYGYTF. The chain employs TRBV3-1 and TRBJ1-2, with 9 bases matching TRBD1. After removal of 3 bases from V and 1 base from J, the junction contained 3 bases not matched to a gene. Germline CDR1 LGHDT, CDR2 YNNKEL (reference sequence). This CDR3 region has 15 residues.

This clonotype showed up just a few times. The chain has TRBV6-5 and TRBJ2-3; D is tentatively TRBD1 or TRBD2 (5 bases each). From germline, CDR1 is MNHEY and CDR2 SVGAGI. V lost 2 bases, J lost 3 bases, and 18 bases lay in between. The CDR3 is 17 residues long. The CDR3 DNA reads TGTGCCAGCAGTTACAGTTGGGACCCATCGGGAACAGATACGCAGTATTTT. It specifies CASSYSWDPSGTDTQYF.